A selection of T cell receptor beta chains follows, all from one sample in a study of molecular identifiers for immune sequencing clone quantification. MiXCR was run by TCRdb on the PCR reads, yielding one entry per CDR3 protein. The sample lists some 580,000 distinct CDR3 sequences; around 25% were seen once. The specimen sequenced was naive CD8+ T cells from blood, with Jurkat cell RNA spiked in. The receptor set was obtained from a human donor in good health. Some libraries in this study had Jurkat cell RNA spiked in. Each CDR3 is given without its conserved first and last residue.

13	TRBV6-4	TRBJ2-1	ASSEDAGAYNEQF
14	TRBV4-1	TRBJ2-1	ASSHIAGGTYNEQF
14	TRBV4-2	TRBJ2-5	ASSQDLAGGEETQY
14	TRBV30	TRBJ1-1	AWSYGQGGLNTEAF
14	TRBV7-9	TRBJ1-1	ASSSLPHLDRPEAF
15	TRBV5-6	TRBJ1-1	ASSYPKQGTPNTEAF
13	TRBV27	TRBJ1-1	ASSQGQGGLAEAF
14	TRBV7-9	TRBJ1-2	ASSLGSETVMRGYT
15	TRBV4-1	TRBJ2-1	ASSQEVREDRDNEQF
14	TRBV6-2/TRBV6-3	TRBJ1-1	ARSFDITGGGTEAF
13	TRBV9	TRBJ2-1	ASSVGTGAGNEQF
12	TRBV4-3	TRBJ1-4	ASSPRGLNEKLF
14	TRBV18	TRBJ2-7	ASSPSFGQEAYEQY
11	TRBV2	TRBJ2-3	ASGSHLTDTQY
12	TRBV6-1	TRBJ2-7	ASSTEQRSYEQY
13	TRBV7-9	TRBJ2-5	ASSFYPGGQETQY
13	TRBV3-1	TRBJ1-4	ASSKVGGLNEKLF
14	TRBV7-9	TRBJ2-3	ASSSLGTSRTDTQY
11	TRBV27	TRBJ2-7	ASSATGFYEQY
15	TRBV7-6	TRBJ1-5	ASSPGRGGSSNQPQH
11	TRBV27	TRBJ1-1	ASSFGRFTEAF
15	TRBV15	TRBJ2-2	ATSKDYTHTNTGELY
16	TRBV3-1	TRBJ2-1	ASSQEWVAGDAYNEQF
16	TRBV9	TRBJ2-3	ASSRKLWASGGANTQY
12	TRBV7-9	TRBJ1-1	ASSSQDRGPEAF